The sequence of this T cell receptor beta chain was determined in a study of OX40 agonist ivuxolimab in advanced cancers. CDR1 is SGHDT and CDR2 is YYEEEE in the germline V gene. The CDR3 runs 13 residues. V lost 6 bases and J lost 3, with 13 bases in between. Details on this clone: Its target is unknown.

The study, taken as a whole, reports: Clonal expansion by week 6 occurred in CD4+ and CD8+ blood T cells (at 0.1 to 3.0 mg/kg).

Profiled with immunoSEQ multiplex PCR; TCRdb holds only in-frame clones, not every one. The repertoire has around 60,000 clones, about 90% of them found once; the top ten carry around 25%. This material consisted of CD4+ or CD8+ T cells sorted from blood, taken in a trial of the OX40 agonist ivuxolimab. This TCR was sampled from an adult with an advanced solid tumor such as melanoma, head and neck, liver or kidney cancer. The chain couples TRBV5-6 to TRBJ2-7; D not certain. In DNA form, the CDR3 reads TGTGCCAGCACTCTCTGGGCGGACTACGAGCAGTACTTC. Translated, it gives CASTLWADYEQYF.